This T cell receptor beta chain stems from a study of T-cell memory formation after mild COVID-19. The V and J ends lost 4 bases and 0 bases, in that order; junction bases with no gene match: 5. The CDR3 has 15 amino acids. CDR1 is SEHNR, CDR2 FQNEAQ, per germline (reference sequence). This clonotype was counted between two and nine times. The antigen is unknown. Libraries for TCRalpha and TCRbeta carried sample barcodes and unique molecular identifiers via 5'RACE. TCRdb reprocessed the 5' RACE reads with MiXCR, giving one entry per CDR3 protein. The sample carries 450,000 or so distinct CDR3 sequences, about 20% recorded once. Whole-study findings and limits: Shrinking CD4+ clones were chiefly CM and EM; CD8+ ones were chiefly EMRA. Pre-infection memory contained some responding clones, which suggested that cross-reactive memory had joined. Clones contracting across day 15 to 85 had a balanced CD4/CD8 profile; later expanding clones leaned CD4+.

The source of this sequence is an adult woman who had mild COVID-19 (a few samples of this study predate the infection). Cell type and time point are not known. The chain recombines TRBV7-9 with TRBJ2-5; 7 positions match TRBD1. Material: PBMCs or a T cell subset sorted from them (not recorded which). The CDR3 region has the DNA TGTGCCAGCAGCTCTGGGGACAGTCACCAAGAGACCCAGTACTTC. Residues: CASSSGDSHQETQYF.